The T cell receptor (beta chain) described here comes from a study of T cells in Graves' hyperthyroidism and ophthalmopathy (dated by TCRdb to about 2019). Study-level background: Peripheral blood was sampled at the time of initial diagnosis, prior to any treatment. To identify TCR V-J signatures that set the groups apart, the researchers used a discovery cohort of roughly 100 patients, made up of under 45 with Graves' ophthalmopathy and some 55 with stable Graves' hyperthyroidism. Prospective prediction of ophthalmopathy was tested in an independent validation cohort of some 19 hyperthyroidism patients and 17 patients who later progressed to ophthalmopathy. For training and testing, the 100 or so patients in the discovery cohort were randomly divided in a 7:3 ratio. Thyroid tissue and blood T-cell repertoires from six or seven Graves' hyperthyroidism patients were also compared in the study. After blood sampling, hyperthyroidism patients were treated with methimazole at a starting dose of 30 mg daily, and ophthalmopathy patients were treated with high-dose intravenous methylprednisolone. According to the paper, TCR Vbeta CDR3 sequencing was carried out on 135 peripheral blood samples, which came from 40 to 45 ophthalmopathy, under 80 hyperthyroidism and approximately 17 progressor patients.

Amplification of TCR beta CDR3 regions was carried out from RNA transcripts. The TCR CDR3 was subjected to a first round of RT-PCR using the HTBI primer set and the Qiagen OneStep RT-PCR kit. Libraries were constructed in a second round of multiplex PCR, after which size selection and purification were performed. The libraries were sequenced on an Illumina HiSeq2000 using paired-end 100 bp reads. Per the source publication's procedure: SOAPnuke was used to process the raw data, with reads discarded if the reads contained adapters or uncalled bases, had a mean Phred below 15, or lacked an exact constant-primer or identifier match. COPE v1.2.5 was used to merge high-quality paired reads, and clonotypes were defined as unique nucleotide sequences. MiTCR v1.1 was used to align clonotypes to the IMGT TRBV, TRBD and TRBJ reference segments. Only V-J combinations with frequency above 0.0001, covering 99% to 99.2% of repertoires, were analysed. The TCS score was defined as the ratio of F50 (clonal expansion) to E x V (chaos), calculated using BLOSUM62-based TCRdist between CDR3 peptides within each V-J. Welch's t-statistics and random forest reduced 514 V-J features to about 13, which were used in a naive Bayes classifier (R e1071). The public sequencing data were trimmed at Q25 with fastp and processed into clonotypes with MiXCR by TCRdb, which kept only in-frame beta chains. CDR3 protein duplicates are merged, each entry listing the most common genes and DNA. Clone size and V and J calls follow TCRdb, not the original study. This sample gives some 50,000 distinct CDR3 sequences in total; less than 50% of them show up just once. Roughly 10% of the sample lies in the top ten.

For CDR1 and CDR2, the germline V gene (reference sequence) lists LNHDA and SQIVND. Deletion took 9 bases off V and 5 bases off J, with a span of 20 bases between the germline ends. From its first to its last residue, the CDR3 has 14 amino acids. The only DNA kept is the CDR3, 42 bases in frame from the first base. Note on this clonotype: Its recognized antigen is unknown. The conserved final phenylalanine or tryptophan is absent from the CDR3, which likely points to a read error.

On the study overall, not on this receptor specifically: Most expanded thyroid clonotypes (frequency above 0.001) were also found in blood, which suggests that blood repertoires may mirror thyroid immune responses. In cross-validation, a model built on a 13 V-J signature told ophthalmopathy apart from stable hyperthyroidism with under 90% sensitivity and about 81% specificity, and in testing the same model reached 80%/75%. No statistical method was used to fix the sample size in advance, and group allocation was not hidden from the investigators. In validation, the model predicted progression to ophthalmopathy with around 71% sensitivity and 72.22% specificity, a median of 6.5 months before onset.

Moderately to severely active disease, a Clinical Activity Score of at least 3, a NOSPECS grade of at least 4, and a duration under 3 months were present in ophthalmopathy patients. Exclusion was applied to patients with uncontrolled infections, other autoimmune diseases, pregnancy or lactation. Clinical symptoms, serum thyroxine and TRAb, thyroid ultrasound, and orbital computed tomography formed the basis for the diagnoses. Ficoll-Paque density gradient centrifugation was used to isolate PBMCs from 8.5 to 10 ml of fresh peripheral blood. Total RNA was extracted with Trizol reagent, and quality was checked on an Agilent 2100 Bioanalyzer.

Recombination joined TRBV19 with TRBJ2-7; TRBD1 is a possible D gene, resting on 6 matching bases. The material sequenced was blood. The receptor was derived from a woman in her fifties or sixties with Graves' ophthalmopathy. The CDR3 region reads CASSKLQGPHEQYY. The DNA reads as follows: TGTGCCAGCTCGAAACTGCAGGGGCCCCACGAGCAGTACTAC.